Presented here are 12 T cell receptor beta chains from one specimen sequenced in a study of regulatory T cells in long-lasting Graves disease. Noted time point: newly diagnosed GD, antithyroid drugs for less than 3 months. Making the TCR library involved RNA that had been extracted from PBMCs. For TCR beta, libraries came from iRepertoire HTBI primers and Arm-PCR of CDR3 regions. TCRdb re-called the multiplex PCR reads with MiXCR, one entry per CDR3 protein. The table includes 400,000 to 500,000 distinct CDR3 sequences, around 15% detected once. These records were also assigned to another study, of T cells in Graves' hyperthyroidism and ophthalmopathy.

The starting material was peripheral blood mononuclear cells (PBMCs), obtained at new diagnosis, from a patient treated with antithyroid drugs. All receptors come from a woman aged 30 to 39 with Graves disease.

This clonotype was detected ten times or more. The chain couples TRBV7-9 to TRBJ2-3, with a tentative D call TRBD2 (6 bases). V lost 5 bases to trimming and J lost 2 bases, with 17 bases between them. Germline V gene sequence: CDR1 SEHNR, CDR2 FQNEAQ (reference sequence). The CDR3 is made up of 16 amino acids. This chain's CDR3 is CASSTWGTLNTDTQYF. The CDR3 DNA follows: TGTGCCAGCAGCACCTGGGGGACTTTAAACACAGATACGCAGTATTTT.

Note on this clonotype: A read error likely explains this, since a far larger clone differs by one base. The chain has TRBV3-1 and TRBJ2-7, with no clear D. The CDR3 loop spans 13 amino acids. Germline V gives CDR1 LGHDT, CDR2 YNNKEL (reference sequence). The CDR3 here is CASRTDQSGEPYF. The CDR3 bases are TGTGCCAGCAGAACGGACCAGTCGGGCGAGCCGTACTTC.

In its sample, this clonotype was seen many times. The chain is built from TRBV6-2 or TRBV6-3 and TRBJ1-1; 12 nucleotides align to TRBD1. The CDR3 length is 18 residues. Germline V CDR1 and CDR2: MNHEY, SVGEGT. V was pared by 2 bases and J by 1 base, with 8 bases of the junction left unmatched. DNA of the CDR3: TGTGCCAGCAGTTACCTGGGACAGGGGGCGACGGAGAACACTGAAGCTTTCTTT. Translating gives CASSYLGQGATENTEAFF.

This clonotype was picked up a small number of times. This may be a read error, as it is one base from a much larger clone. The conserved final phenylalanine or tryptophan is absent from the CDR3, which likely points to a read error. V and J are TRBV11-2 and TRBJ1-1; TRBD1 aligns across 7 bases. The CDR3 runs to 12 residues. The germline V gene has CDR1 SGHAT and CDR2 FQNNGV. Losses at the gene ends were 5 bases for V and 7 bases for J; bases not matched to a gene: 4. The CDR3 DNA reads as TGTGCCAGCAGCAGACAGGGCCTTGAAGCTTTCCTT. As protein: CASSRQGLEAFL.

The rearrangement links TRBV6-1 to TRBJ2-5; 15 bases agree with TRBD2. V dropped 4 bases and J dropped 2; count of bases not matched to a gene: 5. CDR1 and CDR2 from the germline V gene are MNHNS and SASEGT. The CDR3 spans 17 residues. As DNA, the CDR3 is TGTGCCAGCAGTGGGACTAGCGGGAGGGCCGTTCAAGAGACCCAGTACTTC. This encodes CASSGTSGRAVQETQYF.

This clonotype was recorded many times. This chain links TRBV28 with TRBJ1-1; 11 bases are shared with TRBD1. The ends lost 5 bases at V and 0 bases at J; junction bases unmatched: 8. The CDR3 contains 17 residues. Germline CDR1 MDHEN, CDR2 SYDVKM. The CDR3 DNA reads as TGTGCCAGCAGTCGAGCCCGGACAGGGGGCATGAACACTGAAGCTTTCTTT. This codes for CASSRARTGGMNTEAFF.

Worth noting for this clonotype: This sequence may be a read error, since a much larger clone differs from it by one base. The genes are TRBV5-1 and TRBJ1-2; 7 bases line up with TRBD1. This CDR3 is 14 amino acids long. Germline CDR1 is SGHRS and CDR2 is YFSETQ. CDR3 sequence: CASSFITGDDGSTF. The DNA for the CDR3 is TGCGCCAGCAGCTTTATCACAGGGGACGATGGCTCCACCTTC.

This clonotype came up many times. In nucleotides, the CDR3 is TGTGCCAGCAGCGTAGGGATCTTAAGCTCCTACGAGCAGTACTTC. Its protein product is CASSVGILSSYEQYF. V gene TRBV9 combines with J gene TRBJ2-7; unclear D gene. The V and J ends lost 0 bases and 0 bases respectively, with 10 bases between them. CDR1 and CDR2 (germline): SGDLS, YYNGEE. The CDR3 has 15 residues.

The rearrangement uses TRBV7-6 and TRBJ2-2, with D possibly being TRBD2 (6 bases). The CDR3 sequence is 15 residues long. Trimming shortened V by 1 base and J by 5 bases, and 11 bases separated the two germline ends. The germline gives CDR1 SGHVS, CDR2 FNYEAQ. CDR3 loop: CASSLVGSHTGELFF. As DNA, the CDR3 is TGTGCCAGCAGCTTAGTCGGGAGCCATACCGGGGAGCTGTTTTTT.

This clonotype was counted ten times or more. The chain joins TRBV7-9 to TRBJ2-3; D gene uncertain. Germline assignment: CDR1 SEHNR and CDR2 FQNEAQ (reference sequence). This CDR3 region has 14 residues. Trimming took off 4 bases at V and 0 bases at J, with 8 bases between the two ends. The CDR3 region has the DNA TGTGCCAGCAGCTCCACCGGTAGCACAGATACGCAGTATTTT. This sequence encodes CASSSTGSTDTQYF. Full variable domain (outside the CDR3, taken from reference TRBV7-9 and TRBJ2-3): DTGVSQNPRHKITKRGQNVTFRCDPISEHNRLYWYRQTLGQGPEFLTYFQNEAQLEKSRLLSDRFSAERPKGSFSTLEIQRTEQGDSAMYLCASSSTGSTDTQYFGPGTRLTVL.

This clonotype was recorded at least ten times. The DNA for the CDR3 is TGTGCCTGGAGTGCAACTGCCAATGAGCAGTTCTTC. This sequence encodes CAWSATANEQFF. The rearrangement joins TRBV30 to TRBJ2-1; no firm D call. The CDR3 covers 12 residues. CDR1 GTSNPN and CDR2 SVGIG come from the germline V gene (reference sequence). V was shortened by 1 base and J by 6 bases, with 7 bases between the two germline ends.

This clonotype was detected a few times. The CDR3: CASSHPRRGGPADTQYF. CDR3 DNA sequence: TGTGCCAGCAGCCACCCCCGGCGGGGAGGCCCGGCAGATACGCAGTATTTT. The V gene is TRBV4-2, the J gene TRBJ2-3; the D gene is possibly TRBD2 (6 bases). The CDR3 length is 17 residues. V was shortened by 3 bases and J by 4 bases, with 20 bases between the two germline ends. Germline V gives CDR1 LGHNA, CDR2 YNFKEQ.